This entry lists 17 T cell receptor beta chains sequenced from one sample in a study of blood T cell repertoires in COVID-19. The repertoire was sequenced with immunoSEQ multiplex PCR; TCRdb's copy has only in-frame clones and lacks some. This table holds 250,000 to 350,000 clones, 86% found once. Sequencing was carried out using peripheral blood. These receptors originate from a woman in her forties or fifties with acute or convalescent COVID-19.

Here the CDR3 reads CASSVGQGLSYEQYF. CDR3 DNA sequence: TGTGCCAGCAGCGTGGGACAGGGGCTTTCCTACGAGCAGTACTTC. This chain joins TRBV9 and TRBJ2-7, with 10 bases identical to TRBD1. Trimming cost V 2 bases and J 1 base; bases outside gene matches: 3. Germline V gene lookup returns CDR1 SGDLS and CDR2 YYNGEE. The CDR3 has 15 amino acids.

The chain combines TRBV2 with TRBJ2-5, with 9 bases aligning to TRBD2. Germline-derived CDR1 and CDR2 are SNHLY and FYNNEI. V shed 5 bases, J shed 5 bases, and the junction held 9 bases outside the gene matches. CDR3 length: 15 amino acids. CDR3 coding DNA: TGTGCCAGCAGTTTACGGCGGGGGGGGGCGGAGACCCAGTACTTC. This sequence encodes CASSLRRGGAETQYF.

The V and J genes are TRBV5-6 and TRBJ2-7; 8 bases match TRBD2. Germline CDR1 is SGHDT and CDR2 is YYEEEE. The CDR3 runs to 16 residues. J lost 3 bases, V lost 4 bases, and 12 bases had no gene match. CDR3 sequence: CASSLHIGRVYYEQYF. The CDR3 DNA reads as TGTGCCAGCAGCCTACATATCGGGAGGGTATACTACGAGCAGTACTTC.

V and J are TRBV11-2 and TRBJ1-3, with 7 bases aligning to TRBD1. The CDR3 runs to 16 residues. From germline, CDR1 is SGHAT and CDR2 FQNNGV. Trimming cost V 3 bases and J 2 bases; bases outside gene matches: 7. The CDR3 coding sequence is TGTGCCAGCAGCTTTCAGGGGGGTTTCGCTGGAAACACCATATATTTT. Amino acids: CASSFQGGFAGNTIYF.

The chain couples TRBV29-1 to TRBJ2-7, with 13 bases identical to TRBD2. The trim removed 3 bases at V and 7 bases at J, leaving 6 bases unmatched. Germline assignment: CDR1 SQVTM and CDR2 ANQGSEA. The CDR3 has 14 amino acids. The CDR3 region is CSVDTSGRAGEQYF. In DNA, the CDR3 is TGCAGCGTTGATACTAGCGGGAGGGCCGGGGAGCAGTACTTC.

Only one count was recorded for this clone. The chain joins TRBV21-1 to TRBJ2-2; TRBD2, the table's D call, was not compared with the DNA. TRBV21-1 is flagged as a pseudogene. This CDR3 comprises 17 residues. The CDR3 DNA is TGTGCCAGCAGCAAAATTAGCGGGCGGCCTTACACCGGGGAGCTGTTTTTT. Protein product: CASSKISGRPYTGELFF.

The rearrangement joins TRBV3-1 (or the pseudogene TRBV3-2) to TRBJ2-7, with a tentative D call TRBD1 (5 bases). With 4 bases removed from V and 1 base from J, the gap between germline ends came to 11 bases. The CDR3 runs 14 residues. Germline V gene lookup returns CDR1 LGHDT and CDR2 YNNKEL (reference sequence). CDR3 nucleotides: TGTGCCAGCAGCCCCCAAGGACATTCCTACGAGCAGTACTTC. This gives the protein CASSPQGHSYEQYF.

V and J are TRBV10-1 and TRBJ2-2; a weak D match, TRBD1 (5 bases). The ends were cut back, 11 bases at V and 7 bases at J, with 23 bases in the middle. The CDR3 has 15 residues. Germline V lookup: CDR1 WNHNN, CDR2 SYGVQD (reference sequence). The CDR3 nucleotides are TGCGCCTGTAGGGGCCCCTTCTATCAGGACGGGGAGCTGTTTTTT. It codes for CACRGPFYQDGELFF.

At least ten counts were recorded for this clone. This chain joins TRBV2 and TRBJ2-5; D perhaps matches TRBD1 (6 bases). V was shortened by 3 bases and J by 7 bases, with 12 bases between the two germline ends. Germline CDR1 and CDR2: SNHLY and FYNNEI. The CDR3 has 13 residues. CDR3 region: CASSEGAEPTQYF. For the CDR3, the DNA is TGTGCCAGCAGTGAGGGGGCCGAGCCGACCCAGTACTTC.

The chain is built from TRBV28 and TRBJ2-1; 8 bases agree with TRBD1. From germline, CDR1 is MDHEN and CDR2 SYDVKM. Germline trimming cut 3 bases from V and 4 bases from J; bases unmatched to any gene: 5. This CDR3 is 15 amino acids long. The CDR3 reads CASSFSGGPYNEQFF. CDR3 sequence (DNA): TGTGCCAGCAGTTTTTCAGGGGGCCCTTACAATGAGCAGTTCTTC.

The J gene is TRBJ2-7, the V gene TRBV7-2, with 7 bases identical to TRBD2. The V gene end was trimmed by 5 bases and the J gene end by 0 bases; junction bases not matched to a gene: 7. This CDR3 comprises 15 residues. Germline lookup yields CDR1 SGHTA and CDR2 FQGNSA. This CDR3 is CASSQREGRSYEQYF. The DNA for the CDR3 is TGTGCCAGCAGCCAAAGGGAGGGCCGCTCCTACGAGCAGTACTTC.

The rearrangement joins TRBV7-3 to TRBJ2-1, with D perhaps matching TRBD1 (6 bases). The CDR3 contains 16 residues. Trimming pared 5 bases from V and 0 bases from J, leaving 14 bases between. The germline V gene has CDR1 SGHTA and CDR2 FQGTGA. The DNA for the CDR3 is TGTGCCAGCAGCCTGTTGACAGGATACTCCTACAATGAGCAGTTCTTC. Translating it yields CASSLLTGYSYNEQFF.

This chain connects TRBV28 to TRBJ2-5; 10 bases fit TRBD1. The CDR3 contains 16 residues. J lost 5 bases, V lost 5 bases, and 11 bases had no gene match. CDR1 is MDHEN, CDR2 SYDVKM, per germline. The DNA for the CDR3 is TGTGCCAGCAGTCTGGACAGGGGGGCCGGGAGGGAGACCCAGTACTTC. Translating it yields CASSLDRGAGRETQYF.

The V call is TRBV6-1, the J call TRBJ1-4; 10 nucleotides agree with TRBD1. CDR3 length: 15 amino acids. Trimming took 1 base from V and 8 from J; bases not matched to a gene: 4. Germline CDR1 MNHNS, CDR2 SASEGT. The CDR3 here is CASSEGGQGGEKLFF. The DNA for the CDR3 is TGTGCCAGCAGTGAAGGTGGACAGGGGGGGGAAAAACTGTTTTTT.

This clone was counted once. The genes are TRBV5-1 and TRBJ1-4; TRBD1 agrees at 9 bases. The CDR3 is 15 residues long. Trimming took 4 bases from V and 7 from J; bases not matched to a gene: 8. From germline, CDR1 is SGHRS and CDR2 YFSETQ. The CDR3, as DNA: TGCGCCAGCAGCCTTGGACAGGGGATCATTGAAAAACTGTTTTTT. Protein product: CASSLGQGIIEKLFF.

The DNA of the CDR3 is TGTGCCACCAGCAGAGATCGACTTTATGGCTACACCTTC. Protein: CATSRDRLYGYTF. The chain links TRBV15 to TRBJ1-2; D gene unclear. The CDR3 covers 13 residues. Germline V gene data show CDR1 as LNHNV and CDR2 as YYDKDF (reference sequence). V lost 0 bases and J lost 5, with 7 bases in between.

For the CDR3, the DNA is TGCGCCAGCAACCCGGGACAGTCCTACAATGAGCAGTTCTTC. It yields the protein CASNPGQSYNEQFF. The chain recombines TRBV10-2 with TRBJ2-1, with 7 nucleotides matching TRBD1. J was trimmed by 1 base and V by 7 bases; bases with no gene match: 4. CDR1 and CDR2 from the germline V gene are WSHSY and SAAADI. This CDR3 is 14 amino acids long.